One sample yielded the 8 T cell receptor beta chains listed below, sequenced in a study of low-dose radiotherapy and immunotherapy resistance in tumors. With TRAV- and TRBV-specific primers, first-strand cDNA was made, covering the alpha and beta chains. The authors amplified TCRs for 20 to 25 PCR cycles with a constant-region primer and a V-primer adapter. TCRdb analysed the reads with MiXCR anew, one entry per CDR3 protein. The sample holds under 75,000 distinct CDR3 sequences, 20% to 25% seen once. Time point here: after trial treatment. This sample's treatment: LDRT plus nivolumab, ipilimumab, low-dose cyclophosphamide and aspirin (RACIN trial). The sequenced sample was PBMCs, obtained after low-dose radiotherapy plus immunotherapy. The receptor set was obtained from a male donor with prostate cancer.

This clonotype was detected many times. J is TRBJ2-7 and V is TRBV4-1; possibly TRBD1 for D (5 bases). The V gene lost 4 bases and the J gene lost 5 bases, with 12 bases spanning the gap. Germline CDR1 reads MGHRA; CDR2 reads YSYEKL. CDR3 length equals 13 residues. The DNA of the CDR3 is TGCGCCAGCAGCCGCACAGGAACTAACGAGCAGTACTTC. Translating it yields CASSRTGTNEQYF.

In this sample, this clonotype turned up many times. The J gene is TRBJ2-3, the V gene TRBV9; D is uncertain. CDR3 length: 8 amino acids. Looked up from germline, CDR1 is SGDLS and CDR2 is YYNGEE. The germline V and J ends were trimmed by 8 bases and 8 bases, with 3 bases remaining between them. This CDR3 reads CARSTQYF. DNA for the CDR3: TGTGCCAGGAGTACGCAGTATTTT.

In this sample, this clonotype turned up many times. The chain carries TRBV6-2 or TRBV6-3 and TRBJ1-3; no clear D gene. There are 12 residues in the CDR3. Trimming cost V 6 bases and J 3 bases, with 6 bases left between them. Germline V lookup: CDR1 MNHEY, CDR2 SVGEGT. CDR3 sequence: CASRDIGNTIYF. The CDR3 DNA is TGTGCCAGCAGGGATATTGGAAACACCATATATTTT.

This clonotype was observed at least ten times. The rearrangement uses TRBV7-2 and TRBJ1-1; 9 positions match TRBD1. In germline, CDR1 is SGHTA, CDR2 FQGNSA. Trimming cost V 5 bases and J 5 bases; bases outside gene matches: 6. The CDR3 loop spans 14 amino acids. Written as DNA, the CDR3 is TGTGCCAGCAGCAATACAGGGGGCGGAACTGAAGCTTTCTTT. Translated, it gives CASSNTGGGTEAFF.

This clonotype has ten or more counts. This chain uses TRBV30 with TRBJ1-1; D ambiguous. Germline V gene lookup returns CDR1 GTSNPN and CDR2 SVGIG (reference sequence). CDR3 size: 11 residues. Trimming removed 5 bases at V and 8 bases at J, with 12 bases between. This CDR3 reads CAWYLGGEAFF. The DNA of the CDR3 is TGTGCCTGGTACTTGGGTGGAGAAGCTTTCTTT. Based on the CDR3 plus reference TRBV30 and TRBJ1-1, the full variable domain is SQTIHQWPATLVQPVGSPLSLECTVEGTSNPNLYWYRQAAGRGLQLLFYSVGIGQISSEVPQNLSASRPQDRQFILSSKKLLLSDSGFYLCAWYLGGEAFFGQGTRLTVV.

Details on this clonotype: This likely stems from a read error, as it lies one base from a far larger clone. The chain joins TRBV7-9 to TRBJ2-1; 10 bases agree with TRBD2. This CDR3 spans 16 amino acids. Germline lookup yields CDR1 SEHNR and CDR2 FQNEAQ (reference sequence). The ends lost 5 bases at V and 10 bases at J; junction bases unmatched: 14. This chain's CDR3 is CASSATQAGGDYEQFF. The DNA for the CDR3 is TGTGCCAGCAGCGCCACACAAGCGGGGGGGGACTACGAGCAGTTCTTC.

The chain combines TRBV11-2 with TRBJ1-1; TRBD1 is a possible D gene (5 bases). Deletions cut 8 bases from V and 4 bases from J, with 20 bases between. The CDR3 is made up of 15 amino acids. Germline V gene data show CDR1 as SGHAT and CDR2 as FQNNGV. The CDR3 is CASARDRGLGTEAFF. The DNA for the CDR3 is TGTGCCAGCGCACGGGACCGGGGCCTGGGCACTGAAGCTTTCTTT.

This clonotype was seen many times. V is TRBV6-6 and J is TRBJ2-7; perhaps TRBD1 as D (5 bases). This CDR3 has 14 residues. V lost 8 bases and J lost 0, with 14 bases in between. In germline, CDR1 is MNHNY, CDR2 SVGAGI (reference sequence). CDR3 protein: CASRGQGSSYEQYF. CDR3 DNA: TGTGCCAGCCGTGGGCAGGGCAGCTCCTACGAGCAGTACTTC.